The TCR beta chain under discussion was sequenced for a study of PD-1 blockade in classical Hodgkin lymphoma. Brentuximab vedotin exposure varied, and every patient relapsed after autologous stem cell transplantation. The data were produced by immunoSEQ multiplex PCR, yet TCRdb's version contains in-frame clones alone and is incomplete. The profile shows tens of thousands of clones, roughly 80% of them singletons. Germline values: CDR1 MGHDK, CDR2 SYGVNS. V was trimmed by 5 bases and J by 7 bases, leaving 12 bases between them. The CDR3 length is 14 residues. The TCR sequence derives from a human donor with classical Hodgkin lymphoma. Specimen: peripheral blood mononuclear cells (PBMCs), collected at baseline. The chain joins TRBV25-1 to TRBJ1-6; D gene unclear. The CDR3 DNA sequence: TGTGCCAGCAGTCTTGGCAGCCTGAATTCACCCCTCCACTTT. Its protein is CASSLGSLNSPLHF.